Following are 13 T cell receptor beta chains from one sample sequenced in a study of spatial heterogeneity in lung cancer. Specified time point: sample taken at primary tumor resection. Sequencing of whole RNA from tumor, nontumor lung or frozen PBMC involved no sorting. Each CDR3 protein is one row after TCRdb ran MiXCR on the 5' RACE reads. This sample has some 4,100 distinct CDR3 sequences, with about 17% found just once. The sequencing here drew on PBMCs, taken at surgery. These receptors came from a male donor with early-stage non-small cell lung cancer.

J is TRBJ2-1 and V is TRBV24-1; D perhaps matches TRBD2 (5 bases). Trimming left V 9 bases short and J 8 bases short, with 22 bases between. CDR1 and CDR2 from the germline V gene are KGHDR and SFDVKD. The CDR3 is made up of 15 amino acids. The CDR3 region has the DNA TGTGCCACCCGGAAGGCGACTAAAGGTATAGATGAGCAGTTCTTC. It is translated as CATRKATKGIDEQFF.

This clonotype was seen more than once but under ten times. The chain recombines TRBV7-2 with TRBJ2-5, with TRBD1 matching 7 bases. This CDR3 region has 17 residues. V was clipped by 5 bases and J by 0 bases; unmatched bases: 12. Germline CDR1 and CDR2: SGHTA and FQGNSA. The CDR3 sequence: CASSIDRGGQYQETQYF. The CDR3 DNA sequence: TGTGCCAGCAGCATCGATAGAGGGGGACAGTACCAAGAGACCCAGTACTTC.

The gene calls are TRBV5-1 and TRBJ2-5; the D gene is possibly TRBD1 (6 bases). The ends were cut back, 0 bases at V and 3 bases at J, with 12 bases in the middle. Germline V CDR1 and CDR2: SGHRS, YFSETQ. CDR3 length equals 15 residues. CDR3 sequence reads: CASSLEGGFKETQYF. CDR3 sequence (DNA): TGCGCCAGCAGCTTGGAAGGGGGTTTCAAAGAGACCCAGTACTTC.

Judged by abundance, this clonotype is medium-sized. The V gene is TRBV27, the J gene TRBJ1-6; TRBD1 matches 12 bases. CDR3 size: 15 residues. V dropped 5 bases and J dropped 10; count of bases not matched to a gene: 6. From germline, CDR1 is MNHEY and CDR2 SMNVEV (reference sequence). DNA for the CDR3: TGTGCCAGCAGTCGGGGACAGGGGGCCGAATCACCCCTCCACTTT. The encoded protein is CASSRGQGAESPLHF.

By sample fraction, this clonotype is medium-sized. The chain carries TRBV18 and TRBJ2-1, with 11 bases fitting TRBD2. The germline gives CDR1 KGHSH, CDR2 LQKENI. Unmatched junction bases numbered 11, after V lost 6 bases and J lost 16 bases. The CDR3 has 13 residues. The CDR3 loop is CASSPTSGGPSFF. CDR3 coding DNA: TGTGCCAGCTCGCCAACTAGCGGGGGTCCATCTTTCTTC.

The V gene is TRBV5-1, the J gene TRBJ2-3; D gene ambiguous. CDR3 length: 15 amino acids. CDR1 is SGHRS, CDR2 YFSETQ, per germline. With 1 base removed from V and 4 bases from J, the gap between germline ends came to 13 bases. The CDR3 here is CASSLKNPGPDTQYF. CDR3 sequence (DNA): TGCGCCAGCAGCTTGAAGAACCCCGGGCCAGATACGCAGTATTTT. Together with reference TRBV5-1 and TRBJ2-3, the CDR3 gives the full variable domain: KAGVTQTPRYLIKTRGQQVTLSCSPISGHRSVSWYQQTPGQGLQFLFEYFSETQRNKGNFPGRFSGRQFSNSRSEMNVSTLELGDSALYLCASSLKNPGPDTQYFGPGTRLTVL.

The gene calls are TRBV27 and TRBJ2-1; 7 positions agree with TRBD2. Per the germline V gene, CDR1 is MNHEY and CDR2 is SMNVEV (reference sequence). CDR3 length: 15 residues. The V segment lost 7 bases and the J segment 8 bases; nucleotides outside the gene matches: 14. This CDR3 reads CASKSLTGGGDEQFF. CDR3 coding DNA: TGTGCCAGCAAAAGTCTGACGGGAGGAGGGGATGAGCAGTTCTTC.

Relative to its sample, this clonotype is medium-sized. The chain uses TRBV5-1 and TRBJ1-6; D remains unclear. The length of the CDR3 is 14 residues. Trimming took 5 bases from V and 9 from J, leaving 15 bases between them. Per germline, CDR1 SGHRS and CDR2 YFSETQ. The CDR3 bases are TGCGCCAGCAGACCCACCAATGATGGTTCACCCCTCCACTTT. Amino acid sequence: CASRPTNDGSPLHF.

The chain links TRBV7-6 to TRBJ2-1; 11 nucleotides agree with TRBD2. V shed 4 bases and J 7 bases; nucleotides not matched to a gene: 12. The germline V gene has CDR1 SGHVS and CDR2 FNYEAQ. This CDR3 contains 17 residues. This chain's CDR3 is CASSSTSGGFIRNEQFF. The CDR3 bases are TGTGCCAGCAGCTCCACTAGCGGGGGATTTATTCGAAATGAGCAGTTCTTC.

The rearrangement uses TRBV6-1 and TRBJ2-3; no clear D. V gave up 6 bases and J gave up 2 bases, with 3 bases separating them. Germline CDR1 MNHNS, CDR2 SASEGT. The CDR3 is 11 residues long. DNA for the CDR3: TGTGCCAGCAGACTCACAGATACGCAGTATTTT. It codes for CASRLTDTQYF.

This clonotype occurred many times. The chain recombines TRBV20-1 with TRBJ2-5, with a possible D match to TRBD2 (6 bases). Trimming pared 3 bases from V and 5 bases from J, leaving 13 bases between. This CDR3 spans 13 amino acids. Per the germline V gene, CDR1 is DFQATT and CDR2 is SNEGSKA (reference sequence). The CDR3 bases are TGCAGTGCTAGCGGGGTGGGACTTGAGACCCAGTACTTC. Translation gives CSASGVGLETQYF.

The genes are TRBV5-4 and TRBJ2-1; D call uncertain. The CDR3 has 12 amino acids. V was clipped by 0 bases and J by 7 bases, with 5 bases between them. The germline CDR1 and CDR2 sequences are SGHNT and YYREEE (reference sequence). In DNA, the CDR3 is TGTGCCAGCAGCTTGGATCGGAATGAGCAGTTCTTC. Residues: CASSLDRNEQFF.

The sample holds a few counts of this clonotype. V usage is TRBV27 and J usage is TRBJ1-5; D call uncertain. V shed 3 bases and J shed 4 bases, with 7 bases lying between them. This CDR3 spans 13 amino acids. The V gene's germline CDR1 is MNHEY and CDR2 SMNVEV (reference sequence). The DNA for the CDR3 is TGTGCCAGCAGTTTCGGTCCGAATCAGCCCCAGCATTTT. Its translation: CASSFGPNQPQHF.